A single sample gave rise to the 30 T cell receptor beta chains below, sequenced in a study of blood T cell repertoires in COVID-19 (dated by TCRdb to the early 2020s). Receptors were amplified or captured by the immunoSEQ multiplex PCR assay. Here the immuneACCESS table is served through TCRdb, limited to in-frame sequences with V and J called. Missing clones are a known gap in these copies; in checked studies unresolved V genes cover under half, and the rest lacks a known reason. For this sample the table gives roughly 700,000 clones, of which just under 90% were detected only once. The top ten clones comprise over 0.2% of the sample. The sequenced sample consisted of peripheral blood. The receptors originated from a woman between 18 and 29 years old with acute or convalescent COVID-19.

This sequence joins TRBV11-3 and TRBJ2-1, with a tentative D call TRBD2 (5 bases). Germline values: CDR1 SGHNT, CDR2 YENEEA. The CDR3 has 14 residues. V lost 5 bases and J lost 6, with 14 bases in between. The CDR3 region is CASSHPRDPNEQFF. The CDR3 coding sequence is TGTGCCAGCAGCCATCCCCGGGATCCCAATGAGCAGTTCTTC. Filled out from reference TRBV11-3 and TRBJ2-1, the complete variable domain reads EAGVVQSPRYKIIEKKQPVAFWCNPISGHNTLYWYLQNLGQGPELLIRYENEEAVDDSQLPKDRFSAERLKGVDSTLKIQPAELGDSAVYLCASSHPRDPNEQFFGPGTRLTVL.

The chain uses TRBV4-3 and TRBJ2-3; D perhaps matches TRBD2 (5 bases). The ends were cut back, 4 bases at V and 2 bases at J, with 7 bases in the middle. The CDR3 is made up of 13 amino acids. Germline CDR1 LGHNA, CDR2 YSLEER. CDR3 coding DNA: TGCGCCAGCAGCCCCCGGGACACAGATACGCAGTATTTT. Translating it yields CASSPRDTDTQYF.

The chain joins TRBV6-4 to TRBJ2-3; TRBD1 is a possible D gene (5 bases). The germline V gene encodes CDR1 MRHNA and CDR2 SNTAGT. This CDR3 is 14 amino acids long. Trimming removed 8 bases at V and 0 bases at J, with 12 bases between. The CDR3 loop reads CASSADTSTDTQYF. The CDR3 bases are TGTGCCAGCTCGGCGGACACTAGCACAGATACGCAGTATTTT.

The chain combines TRBV9 with TRBJ1-1; 7 bases align to TRBD1. The trim removed 4 bases at V and 0 bases at J, leaving 6 bases unmatched. The germline gives CDR1 SGDLS, CDR2 YYNGEE. There are 15 residues in the CDR3. The CDR3 region has the DNA TGTGCCAGCAGCCTTCAGGGACAGATGAACACTGAAGCTTTCTTT. Its protein product is CASSLQGQMNTEAFF.

This chain links TRBV5-4 with TRBJ1-2; maybe TRBD1 (6 bases). Trimming pared 4 bases from V and 4 bases from J, leaving 11 bases between. The CDR3 length is 13 residues. Germline V lookup: CDR1 SGHNT, CDR2 YYREEE (reference sequence). The DNA for the CDR3 is TGTGCCAGCAGCCGGGACAAGCTCTATGGCTACACCTTC. It translates to CASSRDKLYGYTF. Filled out from reference TRBV5-4 and TRBJ1-2, the complete variable domain reads ETGVTQSPTHLIKTRGQQVTLRCSSQSGHNTVSWYQQALGQGPQFIFQYYREEENGRGNFPPRFSGLQFPNYSSELNVNALELDDSALYLCASSRDKLYGYTFGSGTRLTVV.

This chain joins TRBV11-3 and TRBJ1-1, with D possibly matching TRBD1 (5 bases). Trimming cost V 6 bases and J 4 bases, with 12 bases left between them. Germline values: CDR1 SGHNT, CDR2 YENEEA. The CDR3 totals 13 residues. CDR3 nucleotides: TGTGCCAGCAGTTGGGGGGGAGGCACTGAAGCTTTCTTT. Translated: CASSWGGGTEAFF.

CDR3 bases: TGTGCCAGCAGCGTCTCTCGGGGACAGGGCGACTACTATGGCTACACCTTC. Its protein product is CASSVSRGQGDYYGYTF. This chain uses TRBV9 with TRBJ1-2, with 9 bases fitting TRBD1. Germline V gene lookup returns CDR1 SGDLS and CDR2 YYNGEE. V was pared by 2 bases and J by 3 bases, with 11 bases of the junction left unmatched. The CDR3 contains 17 residues.

The gene calls are TRBV19 and TRBJ2-7, with 9 bases matching TRBD1. This CDR3 has 14 amino acids. Trimming cost V 6 bases and J 2 bases; bases outside gene matches: 5. Germline V CDR1 and CDR2: LNHDA, SQIVND (reference sequence). This CDR3 reads CASSPGTGPYEQYF. CDR3 bases: TGTGCCAGTAGCCCCGGGACAGGGCCCTACGAGCAGTACTTC.

CDR3 residues: CATRPRTGENVWNQPQHF. The CDR3, as DNA: TGTGCCACTCGACCTAGGACAGGGGAAAATGTATGGAATCAGCCCCAGCATTTT. This chain links TRBV19 with TRBJ1-5; 9 bases match TRBD1. From germline, CDR1 is LNHDA and CDR2 SQIVND (reference sequence). This CDR3 region has 18 residues. Trimming at V came to 10 bases and at J to 4 bases, leaving 20 bases not matched to a gene.

About this clone itself: The DNA is omitted, as the CDR3 cannot be located on it reliably, and the CDR3 follows TCRdb's listing. The chain employs TRBV1 and TRBJ1-5; the D call in the table, TRBD1, was not verified against the DNA. TRBV1 is deemed a pseudogene. The CDR3 spans 13 residues, counting both ends. This CDR3 reads CAFWGHGNQPQHF.

CDR3 in DNA: TGTGCCAGCAGCTTGGCTGGGCAGGGTCTTACTCCTAGCAATCAGCCCCAGCATTTT. Translating it yields CASSLAGQGLTPSNQPQHF. The chain joins TRBV5-6 to TRBJ1-5, with D possibly matching TRBD1 (5 bases). This CDR3 region has 19 residues. Germline lookup yields CDR1 SGHDT and CDR2 YYEEEE. The V gene lost 0 bases and the J gene lost 0 bases, with 19 bases spanning the gap.

The rearrangement uses TRBV25-1 and TRBJ2-7; D unresolved. Germline CDR1 reads MGHDK; CDR2 reads SYGVNS. The V gene lost 3 bases and the J gene lost 4 bases, with 7 bases spanning the gap. This CDR3 comprises 12 residues. DNA for the CDR3: TGTGCCAGCAGTGACCCGCAGTACGAGCAGTACTTC. As protein: CASSDPQYEQYF.

The chain links TRBV9 to TRBJ1-3; D remains unclear. The CDR3 has 14 amino acids. From germline, CDR1 is SGDLS and CDR2 YYNGEE. V shed 4 bases and J shed 0 bases, with 8 bases lying between them. CDR3 in DNA: TGTGCCAGCAGCCCTTCGGGCTCTGGAAACACCATATATTTT. It is translated as CASSPSGSGNTIYF.

To note about this clone: A read error may produce the germline difference seen at one junction end. The gene calls are TRBV5-1 and TRBJ1-1; TRBD1 might be the D (5 bases). Germline CDR1 reads SGHRS; CDR2 reads YFSETQ. This CDR3 has 15 amino acids. CDR3 coding DNA: TGCGCCAGCAGCTTGTGGGAGGGGTTAGGGACTGGAGCTTTCTTT. The encoded protein is CASSLWEGLGTGAFF. Using reference TRBV5-1 and TRBJ1-1 for the parts outside the CDR3, the full variable domain is KAGVTQTPRYLIKTRGQQVTLSCSPISGHRSVSWYQQTPGQGLQFLFEYFSETQRNKGNFPGRFSGRQFSNSRSEMNVSTLELGDSALYLCASSLWEGLGTGAFFGQGTRLTVV.

J is TRBJ2-7 and V is TRBV5-1; D may be TRBD2 (7 bases). The CDR3 consists of 15 residues. CDR1 is SGHRS and CDR2 is YFSETQ in the germline V gene. V was shortened by 5 bases and J by 4 bases, with 19 bases between the two germline ends. The CDR3 DNA sequence: TGCGCCAGCAGGAACATACAGGGAGGGTTATACGAGCAGTACTTC. Amino acid sequence: CASRNIQGGLYEQYF.

This clone was observed a single time. The V and J genes are TRBV6-5 and TRBJ2-1, with TRBD1 matching 9 bases. In germline, CDR1 is MNHEY, CDR2 SVGAGI. J was trimmed by 6 bases and V by 0 bases; bases with no gene match: 0. The length of the CDR3 is 14 residues. For the CDR3, the DNA is TGTGCCAGCAGTTACTCGACAGGGGGCAATGAGCAGTTCTTC. It is translated as CASSYSTGGNEQFF.

In its sample, this clone was seen once. This rearrangement joins TRBV7-2 to TRBJ1-1; 10 nucleotides agree with TRBD1. The CDR3 totals 15 residues. CDR1 is SGHTA and CDR2 is FQGNSA in the germline V gene. J was trimmed by 5 bases and V by 4 bases; bases with no gene match: 7. The CDR3 loop reads CASSYRTGGRTEAFF. The CDR3 DNA follows: TGTGCCAGCAGCTATCGGACAGGGGGAAGAACTGAAGCTTTCTTT.

The rearrangement joins TRBV9 to TRBJ2-3; TRBD2 agrees at 8 bases. CDR1 and CDR2 (germline): SGDLS, YYNGEE. Unmatched junction bases numbered 10, after V lost 0 bases and J lost 7 bases. The CDR3 runs 16 residues. The DNA of the CDR3 is TGTGCCAGCAGCGTAGCGGGGGGGGCAAGTCTAAATACGCAGTATTTT. Encoded protein: CASSVAGGASLNTQYF.

Points on this clone: Other nucleotide sequences from this sample produce the same CDR3. This sequence joins TRBV19 and TRBJ1-2; weak D call: TRBD1 (5 bases). The germline V gene has CDR1 LNHDA and CDR2 SQIVND (reference sequence). The CDR3 has 11 amino acids. V was shortened by 6 bases and J by 6 bases, with 8 bases between the two germline ends. CDR3 DNA sequence: TGTGCCAGTAGAGAAGGGGATGGCTACACCTTC. It encodes CASREGDGYTF.

The rearrangement links TRBV30 to TRBJ1-1; D is possibly TRBD1 (6 bases). CDR3 length: 13 residues. V was pared by 2 bases and J by 1 base, with 8 bases between. The germline V gene has CDR1 GTSNPN and CDR2 SVGIG (reference sequence). The CDR3, as DNA: TGTGCCTGGAGTCCACAGGGGAACACTGAAGCTTTCTTT. Encoded protein: CAWSPQGNTEAFF.

This clone was observed a single time. V gene TRBV19 combines with J gene TRBJ1-6, with D perhaps TRBD1 (6 bases). The CDR3 has 14 amino acids. CDR1 and CDR2 (germline): LNHDA, SQIVND (reference sequence). The ends were cut back, 4 bases at V and 7 bases at J, with 11 bases in the middle. CDR3 in amino acids: CASSTGESNSPLHF. The CDR3 nucleotides read TGTGCCAGTAGTACAGGGGAGAGCAATTCACCCCTCCACTTT.

V gene TRBV29-1 combines with J gene TRBJ1-2; the D is unclear. Germline CDR1 reads SQVTM; CDR2 reads ANQGSEA. V was clipped by 4 bases and J by 6 bases, with 21 bases between them. The length of the CDR3 is 15 residues. The CDR3 region has the DNA TGCAGCGTTGGGGTAGCAGCCTATAATAAGAATGGCTACACCTTC. As protein: CSVGVAAYNKNGYTF.

In its sample, this clone was seen once. V and J are TRBV5-1 and TRBJ2-2; 11 bases agree with TRBD1. V trimming: 6 bases; J trimming: 4 bases; junction bases outside the gene matches: 8. CDR1 is SGHRS, CDR2 YFSETQ, per germline. CDR3 length equals 16 residues. CDR3 nucleotide sequence: TGCGCCAGCACTCGGAGCGGACAGGGGGCCACCGGGGAGCTGTTTTTT. Its protein product is CASTRSGQGATGELFF.

The rearrangement joins TRBV27 to TRBJ1-6, with D unresolved. The ends were cut back, 8 bases at V and 7 bases at J, with 9 bases in the middle. This CDR3 region has 12 residues. Germline assignment: CDR1 MNHEY and CDR2 SMNVEV (reference sequence). DNA of the CDR3: TGTGCCAGCTCCCTCTTAAATTCACCCCTCCACTTT. Its protein is CASSLLNSPLHF.

CDR3 DNA sequence: TGTGCCAGCAGCCAAGGGGGACTTAGGAACACTGAAGCTTTCTTT. Amino acids: CASSQGGLRNTEAFF. The rearrangement joins TRBV3-1 (or the pseudogene TRBV3-2) to TRBJ1-1; the D gene is possibly TRBD1 (5 bases). Trimming pared 1 base from V and 1 base from J, leaving 10 bases between. Germline CDR1 LGHDT, CDR2 YNNKEL (reference sequence). The CDR3 runs 15 residues.

The chain's CDR3 is CASSLPTGPYEQYF. In DNA form, the CDR3 reads TGTGCCAGCAGTCTCCCGACAGGACCCTACGAGCAGTACTTC. The chain uses TRBV6-5 and TRBJ2-7; TRBD1 is a possible D gene (6 bases). Germline lookup yields CDR1 MNHEY and CDR2 SVGAGI. Trimming cost V 5 bases and J 2 bases, with 13 bases left between them. CDR3 length: 14 residues.

J is TRBJ2-2 and V is TRBV25-1, with TRBD1 matching over 8 bases. V lost 6 bases, J lost 1 base, and 1 base stayed unmatched. CDR1 MGHDK and CDR2 SYGVNS come from the germline V gene. The CDR3 is made up of 14 amino acids. CDR3 DNA: TGTGCCAGCAGAGGGACAGGGAACACCGGGGAGCTGTTTTTT. Its protein product is CASRGTGNTGELFF. The complete variable domain, with remaining parts taken from reference TRBV25-1 and TRBJ2-2, reads EADIYQTPRYLVIGTGKKITLECSQTMGHDKMYWYQQDPGMELHLIHYSYGVNSTEKGDLSSESTVSRIRTEHFPLTLESARPSHTSQYLCASRGTGNTGELFFGEGSRLTVL.

V is TRBV6-5 and J is TRBJ1-6; 9 positions agree with TRBD1. In germline, CDR1 is MNHEY, CDR2 SVGAGI. V was clipped by 6 bases and J by 15 bases; unmatched bases: 15. The CDR3 loop spans 15 amino acids. CDR3 sequence reads: CASRPTIGTGSLLHF. The CDR3 bases are TGTGCCAGCAGGCCCACCATTGGGACAGGGAGTCTCCTCCACTTT.

The V call is TRBV7-9, the J call TRBJ2-1, with 10 bases that match TRBD1. The CDR3 has 17 amino acids. J gave up 8 bases and V 2 bases, and 12 bases lay outside the gene matches. In germline, CDR1 is SEHNR, CDR2 FQNEAQ (reference sequence). The CDR3 coding sequence is TGTGCCAGCAGCTTACCCCCTTCCGGGACAGGGGAGGATGAGCAGTTCTTC. The encoded protein is CASSLPPSGTGEDEQFF.

The chain recombines TRBV2 with TRBJ1-1, with unresolved D. The CDR3 contains 13 residues. Trimming removed 1 base from V and 1 base from J, with 4 bases in between. Germline V gene lookup returns CDR1 SNHLY and CDR2 FYNNEI. CDR3 DNA: TGTGCCAGCAGTGAAGACAGGAACACTGAAGCTTTCTTT. It encodes CASSEDRNTEAFF.